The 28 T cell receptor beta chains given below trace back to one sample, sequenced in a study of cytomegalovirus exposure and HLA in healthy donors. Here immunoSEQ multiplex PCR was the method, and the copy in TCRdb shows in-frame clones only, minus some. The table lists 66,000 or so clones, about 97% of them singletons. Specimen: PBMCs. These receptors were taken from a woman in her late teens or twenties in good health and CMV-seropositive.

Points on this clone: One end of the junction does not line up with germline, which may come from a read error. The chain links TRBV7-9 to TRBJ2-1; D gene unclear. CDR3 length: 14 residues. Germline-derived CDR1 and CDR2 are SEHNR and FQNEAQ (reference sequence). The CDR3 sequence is CASTLLQNYNEQFF. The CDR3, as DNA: TGTGCCAGCACCTTACTGCAGAACTACAATGAGCAGTTCTTC.

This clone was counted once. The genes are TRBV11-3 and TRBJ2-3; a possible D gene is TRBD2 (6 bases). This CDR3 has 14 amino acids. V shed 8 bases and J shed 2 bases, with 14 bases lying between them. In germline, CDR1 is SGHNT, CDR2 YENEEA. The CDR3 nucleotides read TGTGCCAGCGCCCGGGCGGGGTACACAGATACGCAGTATTTT. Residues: CASARAGYTDTQYF.

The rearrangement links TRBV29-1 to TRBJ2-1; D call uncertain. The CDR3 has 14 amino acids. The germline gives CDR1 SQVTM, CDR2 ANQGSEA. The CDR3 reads CSYGGAHSYNEQFF. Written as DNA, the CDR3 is TGCAGTTATGGCGGAGCCCACTCCTACAATGAGCAGTTCTTC.

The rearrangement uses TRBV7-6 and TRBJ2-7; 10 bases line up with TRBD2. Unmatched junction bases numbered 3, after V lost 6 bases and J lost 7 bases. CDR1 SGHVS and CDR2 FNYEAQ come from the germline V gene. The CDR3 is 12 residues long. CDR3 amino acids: CASSPTSGEQYF. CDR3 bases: TGTGCCAGCAGTCCGACTAGCGGGGAGCAGTACTTC.

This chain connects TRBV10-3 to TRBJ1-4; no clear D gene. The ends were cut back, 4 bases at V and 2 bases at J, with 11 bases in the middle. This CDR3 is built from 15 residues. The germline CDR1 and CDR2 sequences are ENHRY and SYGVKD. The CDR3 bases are TGTGCCATCAGTGTCGGGGTTTCTACTAATGAAAAACTGTTTTTT. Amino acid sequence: CAISVGVSTNEKLFF.

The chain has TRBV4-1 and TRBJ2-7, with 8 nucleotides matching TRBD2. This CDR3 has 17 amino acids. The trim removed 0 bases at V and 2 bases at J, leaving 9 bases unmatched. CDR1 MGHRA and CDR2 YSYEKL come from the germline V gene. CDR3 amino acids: CASSQERFGRVAYEQYF. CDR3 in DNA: TGCGCCAGCAGCCAAGAGAGATTCGGGAGGGTTGCCTACGAGCAGTACTTC.

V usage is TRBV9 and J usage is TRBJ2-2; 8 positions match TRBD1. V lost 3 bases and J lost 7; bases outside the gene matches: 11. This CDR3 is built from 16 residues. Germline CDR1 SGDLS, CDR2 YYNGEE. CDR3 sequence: CASSAGTGGRSGELFF. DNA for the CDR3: TGTGCCAGCAGCGCGGGGACAGGTGGAAGGAGCGGGGAGCTGTTTTTT.

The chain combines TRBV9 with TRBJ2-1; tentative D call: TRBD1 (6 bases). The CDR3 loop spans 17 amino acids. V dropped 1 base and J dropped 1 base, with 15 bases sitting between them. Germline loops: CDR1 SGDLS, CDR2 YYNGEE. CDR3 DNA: TGTGCCAGCAGCGTACCCACGAAACAGGGATCCTACAATGAGCAGTTCTTC. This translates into CASSVPTKQGSYNEQFF.

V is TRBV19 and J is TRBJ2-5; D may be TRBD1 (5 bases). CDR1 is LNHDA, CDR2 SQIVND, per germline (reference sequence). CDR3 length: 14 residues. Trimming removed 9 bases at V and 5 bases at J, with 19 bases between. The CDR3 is CASTQTASAETQYF. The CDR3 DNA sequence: TGTGCCAGCACCCAGACAGCATCGGCGGAGACCCAGTACTTC.

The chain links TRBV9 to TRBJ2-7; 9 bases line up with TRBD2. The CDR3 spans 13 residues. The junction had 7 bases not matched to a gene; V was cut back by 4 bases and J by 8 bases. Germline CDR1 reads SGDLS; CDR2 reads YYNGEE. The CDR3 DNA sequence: TGTGCCAGCAGCAAAGAAGGACTAGCGCAGCAGTACTTC. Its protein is CASSKEGLAQQYF.

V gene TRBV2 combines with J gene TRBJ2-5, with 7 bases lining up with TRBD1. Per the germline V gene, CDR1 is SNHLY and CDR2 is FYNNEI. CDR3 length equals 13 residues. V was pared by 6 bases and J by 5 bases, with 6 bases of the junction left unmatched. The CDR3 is CASSSQGSETQYF. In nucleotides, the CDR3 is TGTGCCAGCAGCTCACAGGGGTCGGAGACCCAGTACTTC.

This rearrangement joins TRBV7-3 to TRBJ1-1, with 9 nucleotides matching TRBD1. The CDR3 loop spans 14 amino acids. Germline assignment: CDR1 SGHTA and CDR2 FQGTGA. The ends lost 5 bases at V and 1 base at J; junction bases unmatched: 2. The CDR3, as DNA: TGTGCCAGCAGCAAGGACAGGGGGAACACTGAAGCTTTCTTT. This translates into CASSKDRGNTEAFF.

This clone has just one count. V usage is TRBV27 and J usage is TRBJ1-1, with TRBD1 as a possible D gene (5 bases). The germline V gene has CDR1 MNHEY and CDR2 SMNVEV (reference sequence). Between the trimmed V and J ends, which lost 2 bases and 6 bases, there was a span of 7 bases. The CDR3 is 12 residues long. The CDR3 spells CASSLGGSEAFF. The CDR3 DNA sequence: TGTGCCAGCAGTTTAGGGGGGTCTGAAGCTTTCTTT.

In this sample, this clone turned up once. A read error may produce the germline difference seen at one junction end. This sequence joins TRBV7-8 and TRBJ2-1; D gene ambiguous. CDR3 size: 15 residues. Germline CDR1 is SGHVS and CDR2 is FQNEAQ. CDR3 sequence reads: CASSPSVPSDNEQFF. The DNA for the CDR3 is TGTGCCAGCAGTCCCAGCGTGCCCTCCGACAATGAGCAGTTCTTC. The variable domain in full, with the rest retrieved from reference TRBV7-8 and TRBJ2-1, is GAGVSQSPRYKVAKRGQDVALRCDPISGHVSLFWYQQALGQGPEFLTYFQNEAQLDKSGLPSDRFFAERPEGSVSTLKIQRTQQEDSAVYLCASSPSVPSDNEQFFGPGTRLTVL.

This chain's CDR3 is CASSFGGDGSTDTQYF. The CDR3, as DNA: TGTGCCAGCAGCTTTGGAGGGGATGGTAGCACAGATACGCAGTATTTT. The chain couples TRBV7-3 to TRBJ2-3; D perhaps matches TRBD2 (6 bases). There are 16 residues in the CDR3. Germline CDR1 reads SGHTA; CDR2 reads FQGTGA. V was clipped by 3 bases and J by 0 bases, with 13 bases between them.

The CDR3: CASSPRQGLDNEQFF. The CDR3 bases are TGTGCCAGCAGCCCGAGACAGGGGCTCGACAATGAGCAGTTCTTC. The chain combines TRBV5-4 with TRBJ2-1, with 8 nucleotides matching TRBD1. The length of the CDR3 is 15 residues. Per germline, CDR1 SGHNT and CDR2 YYREEE (reference sequence). V was clipped by 4 bases and J by 5 bases; unmatched bases: 8.

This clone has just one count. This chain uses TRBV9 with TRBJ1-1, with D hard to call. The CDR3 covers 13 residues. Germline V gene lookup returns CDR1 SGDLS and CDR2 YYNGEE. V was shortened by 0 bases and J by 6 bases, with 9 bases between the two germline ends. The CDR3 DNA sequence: TGTGCCAGCAGCGTAGTCGGGGATCCTGAAGCTTTCTTT. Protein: CASSVVGDPEAFF. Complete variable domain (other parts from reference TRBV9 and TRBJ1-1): DSGVTQTPKHLITATGQRVTLRCSPRSGDLSVYWYQQSLDQGLQFLIQYYNGEERAKGNILERFSAQQFPDLHSELNLSSLELGDSALYFCASSVVGDPEAFFGQGTRLTVV.

The CDR3 bases are TGTGCCAGCAGCTTAGTGACAGGGCTTGACGAGCAGTACTTC. Amino acid sequence: CASSLVTGLDEQYF. The chain links TRBV7-9 to TRBJ2-7; 7 nucleotides agree with TRBD1. CDR3 length: 14 amino acids. V was clipped by 1 base and J by 5 bases; unmatched bases: 5. In germline, CDR1 is SEHNR, CDR2 FQNEAQ (reference sequence).

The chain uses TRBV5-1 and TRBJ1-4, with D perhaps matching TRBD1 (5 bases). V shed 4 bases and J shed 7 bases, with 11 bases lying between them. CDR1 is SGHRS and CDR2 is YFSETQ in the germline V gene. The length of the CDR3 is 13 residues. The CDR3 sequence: CASSPLGGEKLFF. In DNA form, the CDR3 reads TGCGCCAGCAGCCCCCTGGGGGGTGAAAAACTGTTTTTT.

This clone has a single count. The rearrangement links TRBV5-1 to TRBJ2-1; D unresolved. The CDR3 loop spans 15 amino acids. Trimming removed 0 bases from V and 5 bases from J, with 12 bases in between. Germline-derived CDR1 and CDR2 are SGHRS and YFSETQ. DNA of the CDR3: TGCGCCAGCAGCTTGGATACTCCCGCCAACAATGAGCAGTTCTTC. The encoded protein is CASSLDTPANNEQFF. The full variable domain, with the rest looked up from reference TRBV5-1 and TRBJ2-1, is KAGVTQTPRYLIKTRGQQVTLSCSPISGHRSVSWYQQTPGQGLQFLFEYFSETQRNKGNFPGRFSGRQFSNSRSEMNVSTLELGDSALYLCASSLDTPANNEQFFGPGTRLTVL.

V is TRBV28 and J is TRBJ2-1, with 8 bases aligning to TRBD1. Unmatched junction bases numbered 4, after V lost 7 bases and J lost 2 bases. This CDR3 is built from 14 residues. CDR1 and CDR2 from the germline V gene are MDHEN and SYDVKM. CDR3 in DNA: TGTGCCAGCATGATGGGACAGGCCTACAATGAGCAGTTCTTC. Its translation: CASMMGQAYNEQFF.

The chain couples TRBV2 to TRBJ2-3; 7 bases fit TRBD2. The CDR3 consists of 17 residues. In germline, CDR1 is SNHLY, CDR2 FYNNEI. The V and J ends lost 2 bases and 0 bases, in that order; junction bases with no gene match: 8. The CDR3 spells CASSEQASGLSTDTQYF. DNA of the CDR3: TGTGCCAGCAGTGAACAGGCTAGCGGACTTAGCACAGATACGCAGTATTTT.

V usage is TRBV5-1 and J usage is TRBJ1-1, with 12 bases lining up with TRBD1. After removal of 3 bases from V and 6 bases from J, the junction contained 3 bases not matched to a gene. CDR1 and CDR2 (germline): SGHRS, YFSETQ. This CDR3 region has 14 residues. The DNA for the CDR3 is TGCGCCAGCAGCTCGGGACAGGGGGCGCCTGAAGCTTTCTTT. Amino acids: CASSSGQGAPEAFF.

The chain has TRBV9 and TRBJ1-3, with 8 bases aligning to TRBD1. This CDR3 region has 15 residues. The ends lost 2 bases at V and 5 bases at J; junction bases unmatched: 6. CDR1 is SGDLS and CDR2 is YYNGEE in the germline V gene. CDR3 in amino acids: CASSVGQGSRNTIYF. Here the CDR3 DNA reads TGTGCCAGCAGCGTCGGACAGGGTAGTAGAAACACCATATATTTT.

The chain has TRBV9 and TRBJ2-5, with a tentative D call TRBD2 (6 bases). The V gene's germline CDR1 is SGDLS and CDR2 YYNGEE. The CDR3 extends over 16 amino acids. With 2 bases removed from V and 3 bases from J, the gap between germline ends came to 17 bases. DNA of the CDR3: TGTGCCAGCAGCGTTAGTAGCGGAGGAATCGAAGAGACCCAGTACTTC. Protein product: CASSVSSGGIEETQYF.

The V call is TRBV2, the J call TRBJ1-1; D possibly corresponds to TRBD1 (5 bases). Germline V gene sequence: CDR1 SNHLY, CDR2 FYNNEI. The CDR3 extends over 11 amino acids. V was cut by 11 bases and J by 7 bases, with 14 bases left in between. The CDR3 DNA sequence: TGTGCCTCCCAGGGCGGCTATGAAGCTTTCTTT. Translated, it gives CASQGGYEAFF. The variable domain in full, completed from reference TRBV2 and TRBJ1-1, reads EPEVTQTPSHQVTQMGQEVILRCVPISNHLYFYWYRQILGQKVEFLVSFYNNEISEKSEIFDDQFSVERPDGSNFTLKIRSTKLEDSAMYFCASQGGYEAFFGQGTRLTVV.

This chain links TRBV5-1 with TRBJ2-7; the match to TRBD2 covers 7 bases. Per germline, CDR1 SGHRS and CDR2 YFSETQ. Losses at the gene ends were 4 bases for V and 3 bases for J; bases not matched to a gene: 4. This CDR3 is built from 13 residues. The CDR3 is CASSRDYIYEQYF. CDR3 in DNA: TGCGCCAGCAGCCGGGACTATATCTACGAGCAGTACTTC.

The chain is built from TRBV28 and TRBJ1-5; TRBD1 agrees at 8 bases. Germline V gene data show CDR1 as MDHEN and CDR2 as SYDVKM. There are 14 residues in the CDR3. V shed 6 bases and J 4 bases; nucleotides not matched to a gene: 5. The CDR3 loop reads CASRRQGINQPQHF. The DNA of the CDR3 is TGTGCCAGCAGAAGACAGGGGATTAATCAGCCCCAGCATTTT. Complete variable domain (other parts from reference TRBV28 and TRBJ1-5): DVKVTQSSRYLVKRTGEKVFLECVQDMDHENMFWYRQDPGLGLRLIYFSYDVKMKEKGDIPEGYSVSREKKERFSLILESASTNQTSMYLCASRRQGINQPQHFGDGTRLSIL.